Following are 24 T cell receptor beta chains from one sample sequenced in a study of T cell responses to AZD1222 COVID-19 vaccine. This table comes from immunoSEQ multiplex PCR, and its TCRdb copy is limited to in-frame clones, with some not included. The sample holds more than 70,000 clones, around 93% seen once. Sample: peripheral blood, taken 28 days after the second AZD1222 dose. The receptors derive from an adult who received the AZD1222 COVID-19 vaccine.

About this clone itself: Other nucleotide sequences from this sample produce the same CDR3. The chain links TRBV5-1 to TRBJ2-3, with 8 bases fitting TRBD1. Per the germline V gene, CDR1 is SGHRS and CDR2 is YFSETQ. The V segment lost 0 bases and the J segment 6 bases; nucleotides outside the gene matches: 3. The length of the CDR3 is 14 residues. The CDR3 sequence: CASSLGQGPDTQYF. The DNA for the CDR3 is TGCGCCAGCAGCTTGGGACAGGGGCCCGATACGCAGTATTTT. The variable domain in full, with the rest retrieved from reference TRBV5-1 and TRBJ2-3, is KAGVTQTPRYLIKTRGQQVTLSCSPISGHRSVSWYQQTPGQGLQFLFEYFSETQRNKGNFPGRFSGRQFSNSRSEMNVSTLELGDSALYLCASSLGQGPDTQYFGPGTRLTVL.

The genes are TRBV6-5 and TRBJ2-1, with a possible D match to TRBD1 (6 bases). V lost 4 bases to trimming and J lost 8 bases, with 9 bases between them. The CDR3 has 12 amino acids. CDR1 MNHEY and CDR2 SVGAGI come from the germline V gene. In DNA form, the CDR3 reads TGTGCCAGCAGTTTCAGGGGTTATGAGCAGTTCTTC. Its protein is CASSFRGYEQFF.

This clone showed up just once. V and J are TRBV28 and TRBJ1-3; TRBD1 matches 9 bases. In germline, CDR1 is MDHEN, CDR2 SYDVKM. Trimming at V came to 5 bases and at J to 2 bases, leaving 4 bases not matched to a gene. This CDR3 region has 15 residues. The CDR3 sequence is CASSARDRAGNTIYF. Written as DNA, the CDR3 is TGTGCCAGCAGTGCTAGGGACAGGGCTGGAAACACCATATATTTT. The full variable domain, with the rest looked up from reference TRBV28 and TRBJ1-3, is DVKVTQSSRYLVKRTGEKVFLECVQDMDHENMFWYRQDPGLGLRLIYFSYDVKMKEKGDIPEGYSVSREKKERFSLILESASTNQTSMYLCASSARDRAGNTIYFGEGSWLTVV.

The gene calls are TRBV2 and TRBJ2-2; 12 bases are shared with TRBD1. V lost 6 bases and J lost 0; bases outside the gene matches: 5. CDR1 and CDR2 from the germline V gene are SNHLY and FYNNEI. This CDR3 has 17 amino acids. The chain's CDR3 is CASRHRDRGPNTGELFF. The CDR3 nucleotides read TGTGCCAGCAGACACCGGGACAGGGGGCCGAACACCGGGGAGCTGTTTTTT. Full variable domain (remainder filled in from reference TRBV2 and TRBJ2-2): EPEVTQTPSHQVTQMGQEVILRCVPISNHLYFYWYRQILGQKVEFLVSFYNNEISEKSEIFDDQFSVERPDGSNFTLKIRSTKLEDSAMYFCASRHRDRGPNTGELFFGEGSRLTVL.

DNA for the CDR3: TGTGCCAGCTCTCCGGACAGGGCTACAGGCAGCTATGGCTACACCTTC. It codes for CASSPDRATGSYGYTF. The chain couples TRBV18 to TRBJ1-2; 8 positions match TRBD1. CDR3 length equals 16 residues. Germline assignment: CDR1 KGHSH and CDR2 LQKENI. V trimming: 6 bases; J trimming: 4 bases; junction bases outside the gene matches: 13.

The CDR3 sequence is CASSTIQRLELFF. In DNA, the CDR3 is TGTGCCAGCAGCACCATACAAAGGCTGGAACTGTTTTTT. The chain has TRBV28 and TRBJ1-4; D unclear. With 6 bases removed from V and 12 bases from J, the gap between germline ends came to 17 bases. There are 13 residues in the CDR3. Germline V lookup: CDR1 MDHEN, CDR2 SYDVKM.

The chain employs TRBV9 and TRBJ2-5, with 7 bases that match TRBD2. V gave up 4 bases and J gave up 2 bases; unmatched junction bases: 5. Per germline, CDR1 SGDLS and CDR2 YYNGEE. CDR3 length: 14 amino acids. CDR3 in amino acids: CASSPGTTQETQYF. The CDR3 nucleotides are TGTGCCAGCAGCCCAGGGACTACTCAAGAGACCCAGTACTTC.

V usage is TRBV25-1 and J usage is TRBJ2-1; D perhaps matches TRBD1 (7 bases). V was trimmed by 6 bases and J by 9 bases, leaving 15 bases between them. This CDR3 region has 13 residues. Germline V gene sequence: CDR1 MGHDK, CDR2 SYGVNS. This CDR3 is CASRLEGAGEQFF. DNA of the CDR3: TGTGCCAGCAGGTTGGAGGGGGCGGGTGAGCAGTTCTTC.

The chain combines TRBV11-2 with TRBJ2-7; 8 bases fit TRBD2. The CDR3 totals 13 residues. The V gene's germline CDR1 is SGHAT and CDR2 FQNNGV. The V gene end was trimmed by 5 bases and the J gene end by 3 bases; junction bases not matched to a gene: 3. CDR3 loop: CASSLSGSYEQYF. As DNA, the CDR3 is TGTGCCAGCAGCCTAAGCGGGAGCTACGAGCAGTACTTC.

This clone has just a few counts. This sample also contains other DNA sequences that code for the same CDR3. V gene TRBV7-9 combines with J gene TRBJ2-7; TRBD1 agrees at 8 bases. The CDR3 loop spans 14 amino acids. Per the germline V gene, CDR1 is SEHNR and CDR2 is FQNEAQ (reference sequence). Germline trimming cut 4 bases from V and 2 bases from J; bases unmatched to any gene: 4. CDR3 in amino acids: CASSSGQGAYEQYF. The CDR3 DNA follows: TGTGCCAGCAGCTCTGGACAGGGTGCCTACGAGCAGTACTTC.

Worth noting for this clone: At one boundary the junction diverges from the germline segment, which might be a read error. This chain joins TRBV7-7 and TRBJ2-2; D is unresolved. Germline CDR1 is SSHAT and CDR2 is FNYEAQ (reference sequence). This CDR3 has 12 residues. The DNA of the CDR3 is TGTGCTAGCAGCTTAGGTGCCGGGGAGCTGTTTTTT. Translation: CASSLGAGELFF.

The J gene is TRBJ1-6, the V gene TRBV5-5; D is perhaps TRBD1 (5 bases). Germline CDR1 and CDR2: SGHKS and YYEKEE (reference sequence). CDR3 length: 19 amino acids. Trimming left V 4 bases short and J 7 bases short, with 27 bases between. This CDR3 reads CASSLGLGGGAGENSPLHF. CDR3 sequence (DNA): TGTGCCAGCAGCCTTGGGTTAGGCGGAGGGGCCGGGGAAAATTCACCCCTCCACTTT. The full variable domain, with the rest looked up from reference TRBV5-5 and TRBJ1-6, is DAGVTQSPTHLIKTRGQQVTLRCSPISGHKSVSWYQQVLGQGPQFIFQYYEKEERGRGNFPDRFSARQFPNYSSELNVNALLLGDSALYLCASSLGLGGGAGENSPLHFGNGTRLTVT.

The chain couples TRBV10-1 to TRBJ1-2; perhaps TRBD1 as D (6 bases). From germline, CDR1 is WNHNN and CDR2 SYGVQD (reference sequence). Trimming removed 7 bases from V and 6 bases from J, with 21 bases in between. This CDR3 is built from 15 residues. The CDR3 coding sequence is TGCGCCAGCACCTCTGGACAGCCGGCTATCGATGGCTACACCTTC. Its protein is CASTSGQPAIDGYTF.

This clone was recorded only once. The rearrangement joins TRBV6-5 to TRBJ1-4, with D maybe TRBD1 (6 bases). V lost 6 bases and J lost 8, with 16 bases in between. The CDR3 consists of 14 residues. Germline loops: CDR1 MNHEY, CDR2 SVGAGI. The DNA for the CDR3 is TGTGCCAGCAGCTATACAGGGATCGGGGAAAAACTGTTTTTT. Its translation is CASSYTGIGEKLFF.

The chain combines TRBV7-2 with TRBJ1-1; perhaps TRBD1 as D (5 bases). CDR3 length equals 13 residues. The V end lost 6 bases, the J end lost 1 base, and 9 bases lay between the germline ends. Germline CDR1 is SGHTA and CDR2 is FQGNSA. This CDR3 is CASSLDTNTEAFF. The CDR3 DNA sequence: TGTGCCAGCAGTCTGGACACGAACACTGAAGCTTTCTTT.

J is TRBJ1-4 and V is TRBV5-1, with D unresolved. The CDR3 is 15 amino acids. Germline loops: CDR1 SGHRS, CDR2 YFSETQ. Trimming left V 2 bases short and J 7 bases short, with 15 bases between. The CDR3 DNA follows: TGCGCCAGCAGCTTAGGGCAGGATAAGGGTGAAAAACTGTTTTTT. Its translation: CASSLGQDKGEKLFF. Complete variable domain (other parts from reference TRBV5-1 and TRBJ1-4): KAGVTQTPRYLIKTRGQQVTLSCSPISGHRSVSWYQQTPGQGLQFLFEYFSETQRNKGNFPGRFSGRQFSNSRSEMNVSTLELGDSALYLCASSLGQDKGEKLFFGSGTQLSVL.

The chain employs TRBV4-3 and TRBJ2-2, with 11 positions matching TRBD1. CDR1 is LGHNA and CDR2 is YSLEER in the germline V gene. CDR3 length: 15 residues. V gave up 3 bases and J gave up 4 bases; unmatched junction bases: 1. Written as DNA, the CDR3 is TGCGCCAGCAGCCACGGGACAGGGGGCACCGGGGAGCTGTTTTTT. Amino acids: CASSHGTGGTGELFF.

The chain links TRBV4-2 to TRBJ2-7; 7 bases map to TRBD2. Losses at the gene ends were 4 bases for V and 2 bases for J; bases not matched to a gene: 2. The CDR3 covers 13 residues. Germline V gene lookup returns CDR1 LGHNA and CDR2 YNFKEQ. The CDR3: CASSLAGAYEQYF. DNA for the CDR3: TGTGCCAGCAGCCTTGCGGGAGCCTACGAGCAGTACTTC.

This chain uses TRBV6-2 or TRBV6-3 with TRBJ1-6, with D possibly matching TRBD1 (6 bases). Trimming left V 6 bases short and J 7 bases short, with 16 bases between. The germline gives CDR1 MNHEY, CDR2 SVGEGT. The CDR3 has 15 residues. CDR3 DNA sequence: TGTGCCAGCAGCTCCCACAGGGCCGAGAATTCACCCCTCCACTTT. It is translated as CASSSHRAENSPLHF.

The CDR3: CASSQTGTNQPQHF. The CDR3 region has the DNA TGTGCCAGCAGCCAAACAGGGACGAATCAGCCCCAGCATTTT. V is TRBV3-1 (or the pseudogene TRBV3-2) and J is TRBJ1-5, with D perhaps matching TRBD1 (6 bases). The V end lost 2 bases, the J end lost 4 bases, and 9 bases lay between the germline ends. Germline CDR1 reads LGHDT; CDR2 reads YNNKEL (reference sequence). The CDR3 contains 14 residues.

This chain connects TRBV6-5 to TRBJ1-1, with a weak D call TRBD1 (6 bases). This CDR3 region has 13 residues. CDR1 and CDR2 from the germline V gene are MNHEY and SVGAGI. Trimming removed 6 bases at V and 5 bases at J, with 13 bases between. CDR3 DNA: TGTGCCAGCAGGGGGGCAGGGAGGACTGAAGCTTTCTTT. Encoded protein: CASRGAGRTEAFF.

The CDR3 nucleotides are TGCGCCAGCAGCCAAGTGACAGGGAACGAGCAGTACTTC. This translates into CASSQVTGNEQYF. The chain combines TRBV4-3 with TRBJ2-7; 7 nucleotides agree with TRBD1. V gave up 1 base and J gave up 5 bases; unmatched junction bases: 2. Germline assignment: CDR1 LGHNA and CDR2 YSLEER. This CDR3 is built from 13 residues.

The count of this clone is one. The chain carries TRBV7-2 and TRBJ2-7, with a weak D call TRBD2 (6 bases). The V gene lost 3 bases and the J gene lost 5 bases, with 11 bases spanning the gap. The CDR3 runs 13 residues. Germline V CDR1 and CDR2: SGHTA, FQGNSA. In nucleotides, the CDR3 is TGTGCCAGCAGCTTGCGGGATCGGGACGAGCAGTACTTC. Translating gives CASSLRDRDEQYF.

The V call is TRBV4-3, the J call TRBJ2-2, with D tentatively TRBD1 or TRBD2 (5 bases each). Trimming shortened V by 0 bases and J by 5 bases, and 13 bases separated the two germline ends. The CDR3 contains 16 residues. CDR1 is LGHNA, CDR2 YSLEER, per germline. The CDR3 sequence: CASSQETGRSTGELFF. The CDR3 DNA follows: TGCGCCAGCAGCCAAGAAACGGGGCGGTCGACCGGGGAGCTGTTTTTT.